Listed below are T cell receptor beta chains from one sample, sequenced in a study of blood T cell repertoires in COVID-19. The data were produced by immunoSEQ multiplex PCR, yet TCRdb's version contains in-frame clones alone and is incomplete. This table holds 150,000 to 200,000 clones, 86% found once. Specimen: peripheral blood. Source of these receptors: an older man with acute or convalescent COVID-19. The CDR3 runs from the conserved cysteine through the conserved F or W. Fields, in order: J gene, V gene, D gene, clone size, CDR3 DNA, CDR3 protein. D genes are given only for firm matches. The size field is filled for only some rows; it gives once, few, many or a size class.

j_call: TRBJ2-3; v_call: TRBV4-2; d_call: .; clone_size: .; cdr3_nt: TGTGCCAGCACCCCCACCCGAGACAGGAGCACAGATACGCAGTATTTT; cdr3_aa: CASTPTRDRSTDTQYF
j_call: TRBJ1-2; v_call: TRBV6-2/TRBV6-3; d_call: .; clone_size: .; cdr3_nt: TGTGCCAGCAGTTCCCCCCCTCCACAGGGAACCTATGGCTACACCTTC; cdr3_aa: CASSSPPPQGTYGYTF
j_call: TRBJ1-3; v_call: TRBV28; d_call: TRBD1; clone_size: .; cdr3_nt: TGTGCCAGCATCGGGAGACAGGGGGACAACACCATATATTTT; cdr3_aa: CASIGRQGDNTIYF
j_call: TRBJ2-3; v_call: TRBV5-1; d_call: TRBD2; clone_size: once; cdr3_nt: TGCGCCAGCAGGACTAGCGGGAGGGGGTTCCTAGTCACAGATACGCAGTATTTT; cdr3_aa: CASRTSGRGFLVTDTQYF
j_call: TRBJ1-3; v_call: TRBV21-1; d_call: .; clone_size: .; cdr3_nt: TGTGCCAGCAGCGCGTCCTGGACAGACTCTGGAAACACCATATATTTT; cdr3_aa: CASSASWTDSGNTIYF
j_call: TRBJ2-1; v_call: TRBV7-2; d_call: TRBD1; clone_size: .; cdr3_nt: TGTGCCAGCAGCCCGTACAGGGGCAATGAGCAGTTCTTC; cdr3_aa: CASSPYRGNEQFF
j_call: TRBJ2-5; v_call: TRBV9; d_call: TRBD2; clone_size: .; cdr3_nt: TGTGCCAGCAGCGTAGCGGCTAGCGGACAAGAGACCCAGTACTTC; cdr3_aa: CASSVAASGQETQYF
j_call: TRBJ1-6; v_call: TRBV4-1; d_call: TRBD1; clone_size: .; cdr3_nt: TGCGCCAGCAGCCGCCAGCGACCCGGGACAGGGGGTTTGGATTCACCCCTCCACTTT; cdr3_aa: CASSRQRPGTGGLDSPLHF
j_call: TRBJ2-7; v_call: TRBV7-8; d_call: .; clone_size: .; cdr3_nt: TGTGCCAGCAGCTCCCTGGGCATAGTGGGGCAGTACTTC; cdr3_aa: CASSSLGIVGQYF
j_call: TRBJ2-3; v_call: TRBV19; d_call: TRBD2; clone_size: .; cdr3_nt: TGTGCCAGTAGTATAGGCGGCGGGGGGTCCGGAATTAGCACAGATACGCAGTATTTT; cdr3_aa: CASSIGGGGSGISTDTQYF
j_call: TRBJ2-3; v_call: TRBV27; d_call: .; clone_size: once; cdr3_nt: TGTGCCAGCCGAGAGGATACGCAGTATTTT; cdr3_aa: CASREDTQYF
j_call: TRBJ1-2; v_call: TRBV2; d_call: .; clone_size: .; cdr3_nt: TGTGCCAGCAGTGCCAGGTTCTTCGATGGCTACACCTTC; cdr3_aa: CASSARFFDGYTF
j_call: TRBJ2-7; v_call: TRBV12-3/TRBV12-4; d_call: TRBD1; clone_size: .; cdr3_nt: TGTGCCAGCAGTTTGACAACAGGGGGCGAGCAGTACTTC; cdr3_aa: CASSLTTGGEQYF
j_call: TRBJ2-2; v_call: TRBV7-8; d_call: TRBD2; clone_size: .; cdr3_nt: TGTGCCAGCAGCTTAGCTCCGGGACTAGCGGGAGGGAAGAACACCGGGGAGCTGTTTTTT; cdr3_aa: CASSLAPGLAGGKNTGELFF
j_call: TRBJ2-7; v_call: TRBV9; d_call: .; clone_size: .; cdr3_nt: TGTGCCAGCAGCGTAGGAGTAGCCGGCTACGAGCAGTACTTC; cdr3_aa: CASSVGVAGYEQYF
j_call: TRBJ2-7; v_call: TRBV5-1; d_call: TRBD1; clone_size: .; cdr3_nt: TGCGCCAGCGATCCCGGGACAGGGGGATGGGAGCAGTACTTC; cdr3_aa: CASDPGTGGWEQYF
j_call: TRBJ2-7; v_call: TRBV6-6; d_call: TRBD1; clone_size: few; cdr3_nt: TGTGCCAGCACCGACAGGGCCGGCTCCTACGAGCAGTACTTC; cdr3_aa: CASTDRAGSYEQYF
j_call: TRBJ2-7; v_call: TRBV5-1; d_call: TRBD1; clone_size: .; cdr3_nt: TGCGCCAGCAAGAGGCAGGGGGCGTGGAACGAGCAGTACTTC; cdr3_aa: CASKRQGAWNEQYF
j_call: TRBJ2-1; v_call: TRBV27; d_call: .; clone_size: .; cdr3_nt: TGTGCCAGCAGTTTCGCGGGCTCCTACAATGAGCAGTTCTTC; cdr3_aa: CASSFAGSYNEQFF
j_call: TRBJ2-1; v_call: TRBV5-1; d_call: TRBD2; clone_size: .; cdr3_nt: TGCGCCAGCAGCTTGGCCCCTAGCGGGAGGACCCATGAGCAGTTCTTC; cdr3_aa: CASSLAPSGRTHEQFF
j_call: TRBJ2-7; v_call: TRBV28; d_call: .; clone_size: once; cdr3_nt: TGTGCCAGCAGTTTAGGCGGTAGCATCGACGAGCAGTACTTC; cdr3_aa: CASSLGGSIDEQYF
j_call: TRBJ1-6; v_call: TRBV5-6; d_call: TRBD1; clone_size: .; cdr3_nt: TGTGCCAGCAGCTTGGTTACCAGGGGGTTGTGGAATTCACCCCTCCACTTT; cdr3_aa: CASSLVTRGLWNSPLHF
j_call: TRBJ2-7; v_call: TRBV25-1; d_call: .; clone_size: .; cdr3_nt: TGTGCCAGCAGCCCAATGGCGGGGGCGGCCTCCTACGAGCAGTACTTC; cdr3_aa: CASSPMAGAASYEQYF
j_call: TRBJ2-3; v_call: TRBV4-3; d_call: .; clone_size: .; cdr3_nt: TGCGCCAGCAGCCAGGGAAGACTAGTCAGCACAGATACGCAGTATTTT; cdr3_aa: CASSQGRLVSTDTQYF
j_call: TRBJ1-1; v_call: TRBV5-5; d_call: .; clone_size: .; cdr3_nt: TGTGCCAGCAGTACCGGGAACACTGAAGCTTTCTTT; cdr3_aa: CASSTGNTEAFF
j_call: TRBJ1-4; v_call: TRBV7-8; d_call: .; clone_size: .; cdr3_nt: TGTGCCAGCAGCTTAAACTTGAATCCAACTAATGAAAAACTGTTTTTT; cdr3_aa: CASSLNLNPTNEKLFF
j_call: TRBJ2-7; v_call: TRBV19; d_call: .; clone_size: .; cdr3_nt: TGTGCCAGTAGTATAGCGGGAGTAAGCTACGAGCAGTACTTC; cdr3_aa: CASSIAGVSYEQYF
j_call: TRBJ2-6; v_call: TRBV2; d_call: .; clone_size: .; cdr3_nt: TGTGCCAGCAGTGGCCAGGGTGGGGCCAACGTCCTGACTTTC; cdr3_aa: CASSGQGGANVLTF
j_call: TRBJ1-2; v_call: TRBV29-1; d_call: .; clone_size: .; cdr3_nt: TGCAGCGTCGGACTGATTAACTATGGCTACACCTTC; cdr3_aa: CSVGLINYGYTF
j_call: TRBJ1-1; v_call: TRBV28; d_call: .; clone_size: .; cdr3_nt: TGTGCCAGCATTCCCCCAGGGGCGACGAACACTGAAGCTTTCTTT; cdr3_aa: CASIPPGATNTEAFF
j_call: TRBJ2-7; v_call: TRBV2; d_call: TRBD1; clone_size: .; cdr3_nt: TGTGCCAGCAATGACAGGGCTGGCTTGTACGAGCAGTACTTC; cdr3_aa: CASNDRAGLYEQYF
j_call: TRBJ2-1; v_call: TRBV18; d_call: TRBD2; clone_size: .; cdr3_nt: TGTGCCAGCTCACCACCGAAAGCGGGGGTCGAAGGGGAGCAGTTCTTC; cdr3_aa: CASSPPKAGVEGEQFF
j_call: TRBJ2-5; v_call: TRBV11-2; d_call: .; clone_size: .; cdr3_nt: TGTGCCAGCAGCTCGGGGGACAGTAAAGGGACCCAGTACTTC; cdr3_aa: CASSSGDSKGTQYF